These T cell receptor beta chains were read from a single sample in a study of shared clonotypes between healthy human individuals. Assay: immunoSEQ multiplex PCR; the TCRdb copy retains only in-frame clones and omits some. This sample has around 1.5 million clones, with nearly 99% found just once. Sequencing was performed on naive CD4+ T cells sorted from blood. The receptors shown here come from a man aged 30 to 45 in good health. The CDR3 runs from the conserved cysteine through the conserved F or W. The D gene is left open where the match is weak. Where a row states a size, it is once, few, many or the class of an expanded clone; other rows omit it.

TRBV29-1	-	TRBJ1-1	-	CSALRQANTEAFF	TGCAGCGCTCTTAGACAGGCCAACACTGAAGCTTTCTTT
TRBV5-4	TRBD1	TRBJ1-4	-	CASSFQGAEKLFF	TGTGCCAGCAGCTTTCAGGGGGCTGAAAAACTGTTTTTT
TRBV15	TRBD1	TRBJ2-7	-	CATSRYGQGAYEQYF	TGTGCCACCAGCAGATACGGACAGGGGGCTTACGAGCAGTACTTC
TRBV18	-	TRBJ2-6	-	CASSPGPGANVLTF	TGTGCCAGCTCACCAGGGCCTGGGGCCAACGTCCTGACTTTC
TRBV28	-	TRBJ1-5	-	CASSFGSQDSQPQHF	TGTGCCAGCAGTTTTGGTAGTCAGGACAGTCAGCCCCAGCATTTT
TRBV5-1	TRBD1	TRBJ1-1	once	CASSFQGADEAFF	TGCGCCAGCAGCTTCCAGGGGGCTGACGAAGCTTTCTTT
TRBV2	TRBD2	TRBJ2-2	-	CASSRLAGGGTGELFF	TGTGCCAGCAGTAGACTAGCGGGAGGAGGGACCGGGGAGCTGTTTTTT
TRBV7-9	TRBD2	TRBJ2-7	-	CASSFSGRNDEQYF	TGTGCCAGCAGCTTTAGCGGGAGAAATGACGAGCAGTACTTC
TRBV4-1	-	TRBJ1-5	once	CASSLRGQGSGDNQPQHF	TGCGCCAGCAGCCTAAGGGGTCAGGGAAGCGGCGACAATCAGCCCCAGCATTTT
TRBV7-9	-	TRBJ2-7	-	CASRSSGQFTYEQYF	TGTGCCAGCCGCTCCTCGGGGCAGTTCACCTACGAGCAGTACTTC
TRBV28	-	TRBJ1-1	-	CASSLLPQTGTEAFF	TGTGCCAGCAGTTTACTCCCCCAGACGGGGACTGAAGCTTTCTTT
TRBV5-1	TRBD1	TRBJ2-5	-	CASSLETGGRETQYF	TGCGCCAGCAGCTTGGAGACAGGGGGCCGAGAGACCCAGTACTTC
TRBV7-9	TRBD2	TRBJ2-1	-	CASSLGGLAGAYNEQFF	TGTGCCAGCAGCTTAGGGGGACTAGCGGGAGCTTACAATGAGCAGTTCTTC
TRBV7-9	-	TRBJ2-5	-	CASSLALSSAQYF	TGTGCCAGCAGCTTGGCCCTGAGTTCGGCCCAGTACTTC
TRBV5-5	-	TRBJ1-5	-	CASSFRLLSDPQPQHF	TGTGCCAGCAGCTTCAGACTCTTATCCGACCCTCAGCCCCAGCATTTT
TRBV2	-	TRBJ1-5	-	CASSGGGADQPQHF	TGTGCCAGCAGTGGCGGGGGCGCGGATCAGCCCCAGCATTTT
TRBV11-2	TRBD1	TRBJ1-2	-	CASSPPGGARYGYTF	TGTGCCAGCAGCCCACCAGGGGGCGCACGGTATGGCTACACCTTC
TRBV10-3	TRBD2	TRBJ2-1	once	CAISESQRGGLGEQFF	TGTGCCATCAGTGAGTCCCAGCGGGGAGGGCTCGGGGAGCAGTTCTTC
TRBV21-1	-	TRBJ2-1	-	CASSGLAGWGGSSYNEQFF	TGTGCCAGCAGCGGACTAGCGGGATGGGGCGGGAGCTCCTACAATGAGCAGTTCTTC
TRBV29-1	-	TRBJ2-5	-	CSVSNLIGTQYF	TGCAGCGTTTCCAACCTCATCGGGACCCAGTACTTC
TRBV28	TRBD1	TRBJ2-3	-	CASSPLPTGSGQYF	TGTGCCAGCAGTCCTTTGCCGACAGGGTCCGGGCAGTATTTT
TRBV27	TRBD1	TRBJ2-2	-	CASSFPPGQGNTGELFF	TGTGCCAGCAGTTTTCCACCGGGACAGGGGAACACCGGGGAGCTGTTTTTT
TRBV19	-	TRBJ1-2	-	CASSIRAGPNYGYTF	TGTGCCAGTAGTATAAGGGCAGGCCCTAACTATGGCTACACCTTC
TRBV28	-	TRBJ1-5	-	CASTMTDQPQHF	TGTGCCAGCACCATGACAGATCAGCCCCAGCATTTT
TRBV27	-	TRBJ1-2	-	CASRQQGRYGYTF	TGTGCCAGTAGACAGCAGGGAAGGTATGGCTACACCTTC
TRBV5-1	-	TRBJ2-3	-	CASSSWDSDTQYF	TGCGCCAGCAGCTCCTGGGATTCAGATACGCAGTATTTT
TRBV4-3	-	TRBJ1-2	-	CASSNDGSYGYTF	TGCGCCAGCAGCAACGACGGAAGCTATGGCTACACCTTC